Listed here are 25 T cell receptor beta chains from one sample, sequenced in a study of response to subunit inactivated influenza vaccine. From the RT-PCR reads, TCRdb called clonotypes with MiXCR, one entry per CDR3 protein. The data contain about 830,000 distinct CDR3 sequences, 18% of them singletons. The starting material was PBMCs from blood, obtained roughly 5 days after vaccination. The receptor set was obtained from a man over 45 who received an inactivated influenza vaccine.

V usage is TRBV6-1 and J usage is TRBJ2-6; 7 bases agree with TRBD1. This CDR3 is 18 amino acids long. The germline V gene encodes CDR1 MNHNS and CDR2 SASEGT. J gave up 0 bases and V 2 bases, and 7 bases lay outside the gene matches. The CDR3 sequence: CASSESAGGPSGANVLTF. DNA of the CDR3: TGTGCCAGCAGTGAATCGGCAGGGGGACCCTCTGGGGCCAACGTCCTGACTTTC.

The rearrangement uses TRBV4-1 and TRBJ2-1; possible D gene TRBD2, 6 bases. The ends were cut back, 0 bases at V and 3 bases at J, with 15 bases in the middle. The CDR3 sequence is 17 residues long. The germline V gene has CDR1 MGHRA and CDR2 YSYEKL. The CDR3 DNA reads as TGCGCCAGCAGCCAAGATCGTGCCGCGGGGCACTACAATGAGCAGTTCTTC. Translated: CASSQDRAAGHYNEQFF.

This clonotype occurred many times. The chain joins TRBV20-1 to TRBJ2-1; D might be TRBD1 or TRBD2, each matching 5 bases. Looked up from germline, CDR1 is DFQATT and CDR2 is SNEGSKA (reference sequence). The V end was cut by 0 bases, the J end by 12 bases, with 15 bases between. The CDR3 contains 13 residues. The CDR3 region is CSARDIDIGTQFF. The CDR3 nucleotides are TGCAGTGCTAGAGATATCGACATCGGGACGCAGTTCTTC.

This clonotype occurred a few times. The V and J genes are TRBV7-8 and TRBJ2-5; no reliable D call. Trimming removed 2 bases from V and 1 base from J, with 11 bases in between. Germline V lookup: CDR1 SGHVS, CDR2 FQNEAQ. This CDR3 has 15 amino acids. This CDR3 is CASSLPPPPQETQYF. The CDR3 DNA reads as TGTGCCAGCAGCTTACCCCCCCCACCCCAAGAGACCCAGTACTTC.

In its sample, this clonotype was seen many times. The chain links TRBV6-5 to TRBJ2-7; tentative D call: TRBD1 (6 bases). Germline V lookup: CDR1 MNHEY, CDR2 SVGAGI. This CDR3 spans 12 amino acids. Trimming removed 6 bases at V and 2 bases at J, with 8 bases between. CDR3 DNA sequence: TGTGCCAGCAGCACAGGGACCTACGAGCAGTACTTC. It yields the protein CASSTGTYEQYF.

The chain couples TRBV4-3 to TRBJ1-5, with a weak D call TRBD1 (5 bases). Trimming took off 0 bases at V and 6 bases at J, with 12 bases between the two ends. The CDR3 has 15 amino acids. CDR1 LGHNA and CDR2 YSLEER come from the germline V gene. The CDR3 here is CASSQDSGAGQPQHF. CDR3 nucleotides: TGCGCCAGCAGCCAAGATAGCGGGGCCGGTCAGCCCCAGCATTTT.

The genes are TRBV7-9 and TRBJ1-2; D is undetermined. The CDR3 extends over 14 amino acids. The germline gives CDR1 SEHNR, CDR2 FQNEAQ (reference sequence). Trimming cost V 0 bases and J 6 bases, with 11 bases left between them. For the CDR3, the DNA is TGTGCCAGCAGCTTAGCAATAGGAATTAATGGCTACACCTTC. This codes for CASSLAIGINGYTF. Full variable domain (outside the CDR3, taken from reference TRBV7-9 and TRBJ1-2): DTGVSQNPRHKITKRGQNVTFRCDPISEHNRLYWYRQTLGQGPEFLTYFQNEAQLEKSRLLSDRFSAERPKGSFSTLEIQRTEQGDSAMYLCASSLAIGINGYTFGSGTRLTVV.

A few counts support this clonotype. The chain is built from TRBV20-1 and TRBJ1-3; TRBD1 aligns across 8 bases. This CDR3 is built from 16 residues. Germline CDR1 DFQATT, CDR2 SNEGSKA (reference sequence). The trim removed 5 bases at V and 6 bases at J, leaving 15 bases unmatched. The CDR3 is CSARPNGQGYENTIYF. In DNA, the CDR3 is TGCAGTGCTCGTCCGAACGGACAGGGATACGAAAACACCATATATTTT.

The chain joins TRBV5-6 to TRBJ2-3, with 7 bases matching TRBD1. Trimming took 4 bases from V and 5 from J; bases not matched to a gene: 4. Germline assignment: CDR1 SGHDT and CDR2 YYEEEE. This CDR3 spans 13 amino acids. DNA of the CDR3: TGTGCCAGCAGCGGCCGGGACAGAGATACGCAGTATTTT. This translates into CASSGRDRDTQYF.

This clonotype has just one count. The CDR3 loop is CASSRLAGPKETQYF. The CDR3 nucleotides read TGCGCCAGCAGCAGACTAGCGGGACCCAAAGAGACCCAGTACTTC. This chain joins TRBV4-1 and TRBJ2-5; 11 bases are a match to TRBD2. Germline CDR1 and CDR2: MGHRA and YSYEKL. The length of the CDR3 is 15 residues. The junction had 5 bases not matched to a gene; V was cut back by 5 bases and J by 3 bases.

The chain employs TRBV2 and TRBJ2-5; weak D call: TRBD1 (5 bases). The CDR3 spans 14 residues. The V end was cut by 5 bases, the J end by 5 bases, with 15 bases between. Germline-derived CDR1 and CDR2 are SNHLY and FYNNEI. This CDR3 is CASSIRAGQETQYF. The CDR3 region has the DNA TGTGCCAGCAGTATACGGGCAGGGCAGGAGACCCAGTACTTC.

The chain couples TRBV7-6 to TRBJ2-3; TRBD2 agrees at 14 bases. Germline lookup yields CDR1 SGHVS and CDR2 FNYEAQ. The V gene end was trimmed by 5 bases and the J gene end by 6 bases; junction bases not matched to a gene: 7. The CDR3 is 16 amino acids. CDR3 sequence (DNA): TGTGCCAGCAGCGCGACTAGCGGGGGGGCCGGTGATACGCAGTATTTT. It is translated as CASSATSGGAGDTQYF.

About this clonotype itself: Germline is not matched at one junction end, which may reflect a read error. This chain uses TRBV7-2 with TRBJ2-1; 8 bases align to TRBD1. Germline CDR1 is SGHTA and CDR2 is FQGNSA. This CDR3 contains 16 residues. CDR3 amino acids: CASSRAGTGGLNEQSF. Written as DNA, the CDR3 is TGTGCCAGCAGTCGAGCCGGGACAGGAGGTCTGAATGAGCAGTCCTTC.

This chain joins TRBV6-1 and TRBJ2-3, with D hard to call. CDR1 is MNHNS, CDR2 SASEGT, per germline. This CDR3 comprises 15 residues. V was trimmed by 6 bases and J by 0 bases, leaving 13 bases between them. CDR3 region: CASSPGRISTDTQYF. CDR3 coding DNA: TGTGCCAGCAGCCCAGGACGGATTAGCACAGATACGCAGTATTTT.

CDR3 bases: TGCGCCAGCAGCCAACTTTACAGGGGAGGCACCGGGGAGCTGTTTTTT. Its protein product is CASSQLYRGGTGELFF. The chain links TRBV4-3 to TRBJ2-2; possible D gene TRBD1, 7 bases. CDR1 is LGHNA and CDR2 is YSLEER in the germline V gene. The V end lost 2 bases, the J end lost 4 bases, and 14 bases lay between the germline ends. The CDR3 has 16 amino acids.

There are a few counts of this clonotype. The rearrangement joins TRBV25-1 to TRBJ2-5; D is unclear. Germline V gene lookup returns CDR1 MGHDK and CDR2 SYGVNS. The CDR3 loop spans 13 amino acids. V lost 11 bases and J lost 2, with 15 bases in between. CDR3 in amino acids: CAPITPRQETQYF. The CDR3 DNA is TGTGCCCCCATTACGCCGCGTCAAGAGACCCAGTACTTC.

The rearrangement uses TRBV11-2 and TRBJ2-1, with D hard to call. CDR1 and CDR2 (germline): SGHAT, FQNNGV. Trimming left V 3 bases short and J 7 bases short, with 16 bases between. The CDR3 covers 15 residues. CDR3 sequence reads: CASSFRSRAENEQFF. As DNA, the CDR3 is TGTGCCAGCAGCTTCAGAAGTCGTGCAGAGAATGAGCAGTTCTTC.

A few counts support this clonotype. The chain joins TRBV20-1 to TRBJ2-2, with 12 bases lining up with TRBD2. From germline, CDR1 is DFQATT and CDR2 SNEGSKA (reference sequence). V lost 3 bases to trimming and J lost 7 bases; unmatched junction nucleotides: 12. The length of the CDR3 is 17 residues. Here the CDR3 reads CSASPGLAGFPVGELFF. CDR3 in DNA: TGCAGTGCTAGTCCGGGACTAGCGGGTTTCCCAGTCGGGGAGCTGTTTTTT.

In its sample, this clonotype was seen once. The junction does not match germline at one end; this may be a read error. V gene TRBV29-1 combines with J gene TRBJ1-1; a weak D match, TRBD1 (5 bases). Germline-derived CDR1 and CDR2 are SQVTM and ANQGSEA. The CDR3 has 13 residues. The CDR3 DNA follows: TGCAGCGTTGATAGGGGCACCCGGCTAGAAGCTTTGTTT. It codes for CSVDRGTRLEALF.

The V gene is TRBV18, the J gene TRBJ2-7; D might be TRBD1 (6 bases). The CDR3 has 14 amino acids. V shed 3 bases and J shed 2 bases, with 11 bases lying between them. Germline-derived CDR1 and CDR2 are KGHSH and LQKENI. The CDR3 DNA sequence: TGTGCCAGCTCACCTCAGGGGAATCCCTACGAGCAGTACTTC. Amino acids: CASSPQGNPYEQYF.

The chain couples TRBV11-1 to TRBJ2-5, with TRBD2 matching over 9 bases. V lost 2 bases and J lost 7; bases outside the gene matches: 17. The CDR3 extends over 18 amino acids. Germline-derived CDR1 and CDR2 are SGHAT and FQDESV (reference sequence). The CDR3 coding sequence is TGTGCCAGCAGCTTAAGGGAAGTAGCGGGAGATACAGATGTGACCCAGTACTTC. Its translation is CASSLREVAGDTDVTQYF.

The chain links TRBV27 to TRBJ2-7, with 14 bases matching TRBD2. V gave up 2 bases and J gave up 3 bases; unmatched junction bases: 3. The CDR3 loop spans 16 amino acids. In germline, CDR1 is MNHEY, CDR2 SMNVEV (reference sequence). CDR3 loop: CASSLTGTSGGYEQYF. DNA of the CDR3: TGTGCCAGCAGTTTAACCGGGACTAGCGGGGGCTACGAGCAGTACTTC.

This clonotype has a handful of counts. The CDR3 DNA sequence: TGTGCCAGCAGCCTTAACCGACCTCTACCCAATCAGCCCCAGCATTTT. Residues: CASSLNRPLPNQPQHF. The V and J genes are TRBV9 and TRBJ1-5, with D unclear. Trimming pared 4 bases from V and 3 bases from J, leaving 17 bases between. The CDR3 is 16 residues long. Germline V lookup: CDR1 SGDLS, CDR2 YYNGEE.

This clonotype showed up just a few times. The gene calls are TRBV27 and TRBJ1-1; unclear D gene. Trimming pared 5 bases from V and 0 bases from J, leaving 13 bases between. CDR1 is MNHEY, CDR2 SMNVEV, per germline (reference sequence). This CDR3 is 15 amino acids long. This CDR3 is CASSMPGVMNTEAFF. In DNA, the CDR3 is TGTGCCAGCAGTATGCCCGGGGTGATGAACACTGAAGCTTTCTTT.

The J gene is TRBJ2-5, the V gene TRBV3-1; D gene unclear. Germline CDR1 and CDR2: LGHDT and YNNKEL (reference sequence). Trimming pared 0 bases from V and 4 bases from J, leaving 6 bases between. There are 13 residues in the CDR3. As DNA, the CDR3 is TGTGCCAGCAGCCAAGACGGCGGAGAGACCCAGTACTTC. Translation gives CASSQDGGETQYF.